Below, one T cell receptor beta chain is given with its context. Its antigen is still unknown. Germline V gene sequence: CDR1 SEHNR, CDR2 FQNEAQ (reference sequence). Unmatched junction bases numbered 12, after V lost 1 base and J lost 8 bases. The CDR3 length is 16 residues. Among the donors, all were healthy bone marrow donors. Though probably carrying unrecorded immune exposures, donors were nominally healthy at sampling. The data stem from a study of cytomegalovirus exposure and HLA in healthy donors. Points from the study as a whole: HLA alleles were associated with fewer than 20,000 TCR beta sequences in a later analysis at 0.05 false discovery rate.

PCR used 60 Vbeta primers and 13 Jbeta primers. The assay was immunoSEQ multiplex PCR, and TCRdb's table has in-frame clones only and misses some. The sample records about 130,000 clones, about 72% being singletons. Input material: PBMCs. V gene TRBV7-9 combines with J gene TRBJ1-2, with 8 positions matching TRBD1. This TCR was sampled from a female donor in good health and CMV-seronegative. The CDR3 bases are TGTGCCAGCAGCTTAGGGGCAGGGGGCCCCTTTCGGGGCTACACCTTC. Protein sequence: CASSLGAGGPFRGYTF. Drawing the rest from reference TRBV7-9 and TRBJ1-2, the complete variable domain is DTGVSQNPRHKITKRGQNVTFRCDPISEHNRLYWYRQTLGQGPEFLTYFQNEAQLEKSRLLSDRFSAERPKGSFSTLEIQRTEQGDSAMYLCASSLGAGGPFRGYTFGSGTRLTVV.